The 29 T cell receptor beta chains reported below all come from one sample, sequenced in a study of control samples from healthy donors and cancer patients. Produced via immunoSEQ multiplex PCR; TCRdb's table is partial and in-frame only. The sample holds 150,000 or so clones, about 94% seen once. The sequenced sample consisted of blood. All receptors come from a man aged 45-60 years in good health.

V usage is TRBV28 and J usage is TRBJ2-7; 7 positions match TRBD1. Germline loops: CDR1 MDHEN, CDR2 SYDVKM. The CDR3 runs 16 residues. The junction had 14 bases not matched to a gene; V was cut back by 5 bases and J by 4 bases. CDR3 amino acids: CASSATSQGMSYEQYF. DNA of the CDR3: TGTGCCAGCAGTGCCACCTCACAGGGGATGTCATACGAGCAGTACTTC.

V and J are TRBV6-4 and TRBJ1-2; TRBD1 matches at 7 bases. This CDR3 region has 17 residues. Trimming took 6 bases from V and 3 from J; bases not matched to a gene: 16. Germline-derived CDR1 and CDR2 are MRHNA and SNTAGT. In DNA form, the CDR3 reads TGTGCCAGCAGAAAGAAACAAACCCGGGACAGAGACTATGGCTACACCTTC. It codes for CASRKKQTRDRDYGYTF.

The chain uses TRBV7-3 and TRBJ1-1, with D uncertain. Germline V CDR1 and CDR2: SGHTA, FQGTGA. CDR3 length: 13 amino acids. V shed 2 bases and J shed 1 base, with 5 bases lying between them. The CDR3 protein is CASSLPGNTEAFF. In DNA, the CDR3 is TGTGCCAGCAGCTTACCGGGGAACACTGAAGCTTTCTTT.

The chain is built from TRBV5-1 and TRBJ1-3; the match to TRBD1 covers 11 bases. Germline values: CDR1 SGHRS, CDR2 YFSETQ. The CDR3 runs 15 residues. The trim removed 4 bases at V and 8 bases at J, leaving 8 bases unmatched. The CDR3 here is CASSVGSGQGDTIYF. The CDR3, as DNA: TGCGCCAGCAGCGTGGGATCGGGACAGGGGGACACCATATATTTT.

The chain joins TRBV10-3 to TRBJ2-1, with 7 bases identical to TRBD2. The trim removed 7 bases at V and 8 bases at J, leaving 11 bases unmatched. CDR3 length: 14 residues. Germline lookup yields CDR1 ENHRY and CDR2 SYGVKD. The CDR3 DNA reads as TGTGCCATCATGAAGGCGGGAGAGGGTTATGAGCAGTTCTTC. Its protein product is CAIMKAGEGYEQFF.

In its sample, this clone was seen a few times. The chain combines TRBV4-2 with TRBJ2-1; D gene ambiguous. CDR3 length: 16 residues. Trimming shortened V by 1 base and J by 4 bases, and 14 bases separated the two germline ends. In germline, CDR1 is LGHNA, CDR2 YNFKEQ. The CDR3 DNA sequence: TGTGCCAGCAGCCAAGCAGACCTGGACGCTTACAATGAGCAGTTCTTC. This encodes CASSQADLDAYNEQFF.

The V call is TRBV7-2, the J call TRBJ1-1; 10 bases are shared with TRBD1. The trim removed 5 bases at V and 10 bases at J, leaving 7 bases unmatched. This CDR3 comprises 13 residues. Germline assignment: CDR1 SGHTA and CDR2 FQGNSA. The CDR3, as DNA: TGTGCCAGCAGCCAACCCGACAGGGGGCGAGCTTTCTTT. Translation: CASSQPDRGRAFF. The full variable domain, completed using reference TRBV7-2 and TRBJ1-1, is GAGVSQSPSNKVTEKGKDVELRCDPISGHTALYWYRQSLGQGLEFLIYFQGNSAPDKSGLPSDRFSAERTGGSVSTLTIQRTQQEDSAVYLCASSQPDRGRAFFGQGTRLTVV.

The chain has TRBV5-1 and TRBJ1-1; the match to TRBD1 covers 7 bases. The CDR3 length is 15 residues. J gave up 7 bases and V 4 bases, and 13 bases lay outside the gene matches. Germline assignment: CDR1 SGHRS and CDR2 YFSETQ. CDR3 region: CASSIGGAIVFEAFF. CDR3 coding DNA: TGCGCCAGCAGCATAGGGGGCGCGATCGTCTTTGAAGCTTTCTTT.

The chain is built from TRBV5-1 and TRBJ1-3, with D uncertain. The germline CDR1 and CDR2 sequences are SGHRS and YFSETQ. The CDR3 loop spans 13 amino acids. V dropped 2 bases and J dropped 4 bases, with 7 bases sitting between them. This CDR3 reads CASSFWGGNTIYF. CDR3 sequence (DNA): TGCGCCAGCAGCTTTTGGGGAGGAAACACCATATATTTT. Together with reference TRBV5-1 and TRBJ1-3, the CDR3 gives the full variable domain: KAGVTQTPRYLIKTRGQQVTLSCSPISGHRSVSWYQQTPGQGLQFLFEYFSETQRNKGNFPGRFSGRQFSNSRSEMNVSTLELGDSALYLCASSFWGGNTIYFGEGSWLTVV.

In DNA, the CDR3 is TGTGCCAGCACCCCGAATTTGTGGAGTGAAGCTTTCTTT. Protein: CASTPNLWSEAFF. The V gene is TRBV27, the J gene TRBJ1-1; D not resolved. The CDR3 is made up of 13 amino acids. The V end lost 7 bases, the J end lost 7 bases, and 16 bases lay between the germline ends. Per germline, CDR1 MNHEY and CDR2 SMNVEV (reference sequence).

The gene calls are TRBV18 and TRBJ1-4, with 7 bases identical to TRBD1. The V gene end was trimmed by 6 bases and the J gene end by 7 bases; junction bases not matched to a gene: 11. Germline V gene data show CDR1 as KGHSH and CDR2 as LQKENI. This CDR3 has 15 amino acids. Written as DNA, the CDR3 is TGTGCCAGCTCGTCAGGACAGGCCACACCTGAAAAACTGTTTTTT. It encodes CASSSGQATPEKLFF.

The rearrangement joins TRBV11-2 to TRBJ1-5; 11 bases map to TRBD1. CDR1 and CDR2 (germline): SGHAT, FQNNGV. The CDR3 covers 14 residues. V was clipped by 4 bases and J by 6 bases; unmatched bases: 2. This CDR3 reads CASSSGTGGQPQHF. Written as DNA, the CDR3 is TGTGCCAGCAGCTCCGGGACAGGGGGTCAGCCCCAGCATTTT.

The chain is built from TRBV29-1 and TRBJ1-1; D is ambiguous. Germline V gene data show CDR1 as SQVTM and CDR2 as ANQGSEA. Trimming pared 5 bases from V and 3 bases from J, leaving 16 bases between. The CDR3 spans 14 residues. The CDR3 bases are TGCAGCGTTACTCTACGAGATCCCTACACTGAAGCTTTCTTT. Its translation: CSVTLRDPYTEAFF.

The chain combines TRBV25-1 with TRBJ2-6; TRBD1 is a possible D gene (5 bases). The CDR3 totals 15 residues. CDR1 is MGHDK and CDR2 is SYGVNS in the germline V gene. V was clipped by 6 bases and J by 0 bases, with 9 bases between them. DNA of the CDR3: TGTGCCAGCAGCAGGGAAGACTCTGGGGCCAACGTCCTGACTTTC. Translating gives CASSREDSGANVLTF.

CDR3 coding DNA: TGTGCCAGCAGCCAAGACGCAGGGGGCCGTTCACCCCTCCACTTT. This codes for CASSQDAGGRSPLHF. The chain carries TRBV14 and TRBJ1-6; 8 bases are shared with TRBD1. Germline V CDR1 and CDR2: SGHDN, FVKESK. With 0 bases clipped from V and 9 bases from J, the junction kept 4 bases outside the gene matches. The CDR3 is 15 amino acids. Looking up the rest from reference TRBV14 and TRBJ1-6 gives the full variable domain: EAGVTQFPSHSVIEKGQTVTLRCDPISGHDNLYWYRRVMGKEIKFLLHFVKESKQDESGMPNNRFLAERTGGTYSTLKVQPAELEDSGVYFCASSQDAGGRSPLHFGNGTRLTVT.

The chain uses TRBV11-2 and TRBJ2-3; D call uncertain. V lost 3 bases to trimming and J lost 0 bases, with 10 bases between them. The CDR3 is 15 amino acids. From germline, CDR1 is SGHAT and CDR2 FQNNGV. CDR3 in amino acids: CASSLDVTSTDTQYF. DNA for the CDR3: TGTGCCAGCAGCTTGGACGTCACTAGCACAGATACGCAGTATTTT.

This chain connects TRBV3-1 (or the pseudogene TRBV3-2) to TRBJ2-5; perhaps D is TRBD1 or TRBD2 (5 bases each). This CDR3 contains 16 residues. From germline, CDR1 is LGHDT and CDR2 YNNKEL (reference sequence). V shed 0 bases and J shed 6 bases, with 17 bases lying between them. CDR3 nucleotide sequence: TGTGCCAGCAGCCAAGAAAAGGGGACGTTGGTAAAGACCCAGTACTTC. Its translation is CASSQEKGTLVKTQYF.

This chain uses TRBV10-3 with TRBJ1-6; a possible D gene is TRBD1 (5 bases). The V end lost 7 bases, the J end lost 7 bases, and 26 bases lay between the germline ends. Germline-derived CDR1 and CDR2 are ENHRY and SYGVKD. This CDR3 comprises 18 residues. CDR3: CAINADGAGSLKNSPLHF. The CDR3 bases are TGTGCCATCAATGCAGACGGGGCAGGGTCGTTGAAAAATTCACCCCTCCACTTT.

The rearrangement joins TRBV6-4 to TRBJ1-1; D is possibly TRBD1 (6 bases). V was trimmed by 0 bases and J by 11 bases, leaving 13 bases between them. This CDR3 is 13 amino acids long. Germline V gene lookup returns CDR1 MRHNA and CDR2 SNTAGT. The CDR3 spells CASSDSAGGEAFF. The CDR3 bases are TGTGCCAGCAGTGACTCGGCGGGGGGCGAGGCTTTCTTT.

The CDR3 DNA reads as TGTGCCAGCAGTCCAAGGGGAAAGCGGAGCTCCTACGAGCAGTACTTC. Translating it yields CASSPRGKRSSYEQYF. The V call is TRBV6-4, the J call TRBJ2-7; TRBD1 or TRBD2 may be the D gene (5 bases each). The ends were cut back, 5 bases at V and 0 bases at J, with 17 bases in the middle. The CDR3 loop spans 16 amino acids. Germline V CDR1 and CDR2: MRHNA, SNTAGT.

The chain joins TRBV5-4 to TRBJ2-5, with unresolved D. V was clipped by 6 bases and J by 3 bases, with 6 bases between them. The CDR3 is made up of 11 amino acids. Per the germline V gene, CDR1 is SGHNT and CDR2 is YYREEE (reference sequence). The CDR3 protein is CASTLEETQYF. The CDR3 DNA sequence: TGTGCCAGCACCCTGGAAGAGACCCAGTACTTC.

J is TRBJ2-5 and V is TRBV27, with TRBD1 matching 8 bases. The V gene end was trimmed by 3 bases and the J gene end by 5 bases; junction bases not matched to a gene: 14. The CDR3 has 17 amino acids. Germline values: CDR1 MNHEY, CDR2 SMNVEV (reference sequence). The CDR3 sequence: CASSFVRTGILYETQYF. Written as DNA, the CDR3 is TGTGCCAGCAGTTTCGTTCGGACAGGGATCCTTTATGAGACCCAGTACTTC.

The chain combines TRBV11-2 with TRBJ1-3; possibly TRBD1 for D (5 bases). Germline-derived CDR1 and CDR2 are SGHAT and FQNNGV. The V end lost 5 bases, the J end lost 2 bases, and 10 bases lay between the germline ends. The CDR3 has 14 residues. The CDR3 nucleotides are TGTGCCAGCAGCGCAGGGAGCCCTGGAAACACCATATATTTT. This translates into CASSAGSPGNTIYF.

V gene TRBV15 combines with J gene TRBJ1-2; D ambiguous. Trimming took 5 bases from V and 7 from J, leaving 14 bases between them. This CDR3 has 13 residues. Germline loops: CDR1 LNHNV, CDR2 YYDKDF (reference sequence). The CDR3, as DNA: TGTGCCACCAGCTTATCGCTCGTGGCTGGCTACACCTTC. The encoded protein is CATSLSLVAGYTF.

The rearrangement uses TRBV5-1 and TRBJ2-5; no firm D call. The CDR3 contains 15 residues. Trimming removed 0 bases at V and 2 bases at J, with 11 bases between. Germline V gene data show CDR1 as SGHRS and CDR2 as YFSETQ. Here the CDR3 DNA reads TGCGCCAGCAGCTTGGCCTCGGGTAGGCAAGAGACCCAGTACTTC. Protein product: CASSLASGRQETQYF.

The genes are TRBV30 and TRBJ1-2; no definite D call. This CDR3 comprises 13 residues. Germline V gene sequence: CDR1 GTSNPN, CDR2 SVGIG (reference sequence). Trimming took off 0 bases at V and 2 bases at J, with 7 bases between the two ends. The CDR3 DNA is TGTGCCTGGAGTGTCAGGCAGAACTATGGCTACACCTTC. This translates into CAWSVRQNYGYTF. The variable domain in full, with the rest retrieved from reference TRBV30 and TRBJ1-2, is SQTIHQWPATLVQPVGSPLSLECTVEGTSNPNLYWYRQAAGRGLQLLFYSVGIGQISSEVPQNLSASRPQDRQFILSSKKLLLSDSGFYLCAWSVRQNYGYTFGSGTRLTVV.

This rearrangement joins TRBV15 to TRBJ2-5; D is ambiguous. V shed 0 bases and J shed 9 bases, with 11 bases lying between them. CDR3 size: 13 residues. CDR1 is LNHNV, CDR2 YYDKDF, per germline (reference sequence). Here the CDR3 DNA reads TGTGCCACCAGCAGAGATGCAACCGGACCCCAGTACTTC. Protein product: CATSRDATGPQYF.

The gene calls are TRBV2 and TRBJ2-7, with D uncertain. The V gene's germline CDR1 is SNHLY and CDR2 FYNNEI. The CDR3 has 10 amino acids. The V gene lost 7 bases and the J gene lost 6 bases, with 7 bases spanning the gap. CDR3 nucleotides: TGTGCCAGCATGGCCGGCGAGCAGTACTTC. Protein sequence: CASMAGEQYF.

This clone was detected once. The gene calls are TRBV9 and TRBJ2-7; 14 nucleotides align to TRBD2. The V gene end was trimmed by 4 bases and the J gene end by 7 bases; junction bases not matched to a gene: 7. CDR1 SGDLS and CDR2 YYNGEE come from the germline V gene. The CDR3 covers 15 residues. CDR3 in amino acids: CASSPGTSGSEEQYF. The CDR3 DNA sequence: TGTGCCAGCAGCCCAGGGACTAGCGGGAGTGAAGAGCAGTACTTC.